This T cell receptor (beta chain) was profiled in a study of T cell repertoires in cytomegalovirus infection. Study-wide background: Carrying CMV and the relevant HLA type showed in public TCR beta signatures. General study findings and limits: Cumulative frequency (of public TCR beta family members) identified carriers of CMV plus the relevant HLA. HLA-C-restricted CMV clonotypes gave the most frequent clonotype in two of eight donors.

By sample share, this clonotype is medium-sized (0.01 to 0.1%). The antigen is undetermined. TCRdb re-derived calls from the reads in MiXCR, one entry per CDR3 protein. The data hold approximately 320,000 distinct CDR3 sequences, with more than 8% observed a single time. The sequence was collected from a human donor in good health (CMV status not recorded). Some clones in this sample may be carry-over from other donors' samples. Sequenced material: PBMCs.

The CDR3 sequence: CASSSGLAYNEQFF. The CDR3 DNA follows: TGTGCCAGCAGCTCGGGACTAGCCTACAATGAGCAGTTCTTC. The V gene is TRBV7-2, the J gene TRBJ2-1; 8 bases agree with TRBD2. This CDR3 comprises 14 residues. Germline assignment: CDR1 SGHTA and CDR2 FQGNSA. After removal of 4 bases from V and 2 bases from J, the junction contained 1 base not matched to a gene. The entire variable domain, with the rest obtained from reference TRBV7-2 and TRBJ2-1, is as follows: GAGVSQSPSNKVTEKGKDVELRCDPISGHTALYWYRQSLGQGLEFLIYFQGNSAPDKSGLPSDRFSAERTGGSVSTLTIQRTQQEDSAVYLCASSSGLAYNEQFFGPGTRLTVL.